Described below is a single T cell receptor beta chain sequence and its context. The CDR3 is 14 amino acids. The germline V gene has CDR1 LNHDA and CDR2 SQIVND (reference sequence). Trimming cost V 5 bases and J 4 bases, with 14 bases left between them. The data stem from a study of blood T cell repertoires in COVID-19. Study details: Sources were T cells, B-cell-depleted T cells, or PBMCs; the material itself was cDNA or gDNA.

Sequencing used immunoSEQ multiplex PCR; TCRdb keeps in-frame clones, though not all of them. Of some 79,000 clones in the sample, approximately 90% were seen once. This TCR came from a man aged 70 or older with active or convalescent COVID-19. V and J are TRBV19 and TRBJ1-1, with TRBD1 as a possible D gene (5 bases). What was sequenced was peripheral blood. This chain's CDR3 is CASSVQGLGTEAFF. CDR3 DNA: TGTGCCAGTAGTGTCCAGGGATTGGGCACTGAAGCTTTCTTT.